The present entry profiles one TCR beta chain with its context. Its antigen is unknown. Qualities for individual bases were not recorded, and no much larger clone is one base off. The meaning of the sample's time point label: cycle 4 day 1 (C4D1), after around six weeks of nivolumab. Every trial patient had relapsed following autologous stem cell transplantation, and prior brentuximab vedotin exposure was what differed among cohorts A, B and C. A Miltenyi CD4+ T cell isolation kit was used for magnetic negative selection to purify CD4+ T cells from thawed PBMCs. The trial cohort included around 56 patients with relapsed/refractory classical Hodgkin lymphoma, and each patient had a best overall response of complete response, partial response or progressive disease. Trial patients were treated with single-agent nivolumab in the multi-cohort phase II CheckMate 205 trial. An independent review committee assessed best overall response using the 2007 International Working Group response criteria. Trial PBMCs were collected just before the start of nivolumab (C1D1) and during therapy at cycle 2 day 1 and cycle 4 day 1. Peripheral blood was collected in 8 mL Vacutainer Cell Preparation Tubes, from which PBMCs were isolated by centrifugation and then cryopreserved. Purified CD4+ and CD8+ fractions were prepared only for cases where an additional PBMC sample was available. Magnetically labelled cells were removed on LS columns in a quadroMACS separator, and the flow-through was collected as the purified fraction.

The Qiagen DNeasy kit was used to extract genomic DNA from unsorted PBMCs and from the negatively selected CD4+ and CD8+ fractions. Amplification of TCR beta CDR3 regions was done by immunoSEQ multiplex PCR with primers that anneal to V and J segments. Amplification bias was minimized using a synthetic immune receptor repertoire, and residual bias was removed computationally after sequencing. On the authors' methods: Repertoire diversity was quantified as the Shannon entropy index using custom Python scripts. Unsorted, CD4+ and CD8+ repertoires were analyzed separately, except in combined analyses where CD4+ and CD8+ sequences were merged in silico. Clonal expansion was defined as a frequency increase of at least 2-fold after treatment compared with C1D1, and clones undetected at baseline were assigned a pseudocount of 0.5. Singleton clones were defined as clones with 0 or 1 copy at C1D1, and non-singleton clones were defined as clones with 2 or more copies. By matching protein sequences in sorted samples from the same patient, clones expanded in unsorted samples were annotated as CD4+, CD8+ or unknown. Wilcoxon tests on paired samples were used to test changes in diversity from C1D1 to C4D1. The clones in this table, taken by TCRdb from immuneACCESS, are in-frame only. Not every clone is retained; where verified, under half of the shortfall comes from an unresolved V gene, and the cause of the rest is unknown. Clone size and the V and J calls come from that table; the DNA yielded D and trimming. The table for this sample lists approximately 9,000 clones; roughly four fifths of them were counted only once. The ten largest clonotypes hold about 4.3% of the sample.

The data were taken from a study of PD-1 blockade in classical Hodgkin lymphoma (dated by TCRdb to the early 2020s). General notes on the study: Nivolumab dosing was 3 mg/kg intravenously every 2 weeks, continuing until either disease progression or unacceptable toxicity. The study used TCR beta sequencing and CyTOF to define a peripheral blood immune signature of response to PD-1 blockade in classical Hodgkin lymphoma. The research as a whole found: By C4D1, a significant rise was seen in CD4+ TCR diversity but not in CD8+ TCR diversity (p=0.0027 vs p=0.16), and the rise was most apparent among complete responders (p=0.02). Diversity was lower in patients who began nivolumab less than 1 year after ASCT, so these patients were left out of later analyses to avoid confounding by immune reconstitution. Baseline TCR diversity was reported to be lower in newly diagnosed patients than in healthy donors, and even lower in relapsed/refractory patients. Trial patients achieving complete response had baseline diversity similar to newly diagnosed patients, whereas partial responders and progressors had significantly lower diversity. The study covered only a single clinical trial cohort, and the causes of the repertoire differences, possibly disease activity or prior therapy, were still not defined.

Including cysteine and phenylalanine, the CDR3 has 15 amino acids. Of all the DNA, just the CDR3 is kept, 45 bases in frame from base 1. The germline V gene gives CDR1 as SGHRS and CDR2 as YFSETQ. The junction shows trimming of 5 bases on V and 5 bases on J, and the gene matches do not reach 8 bases of it. Sequences were derived from CD4+ T cells from blood, sampled before the fourth cycle of nivolumab. The rearrangement combines TRBV5-1 with TRBJ2-5; 11 central bases correspond to TRBD1. The clonotype originates from a human donor with classical Hodgkin lymphoma. This receptor has the CDR3 CASRRGTGGTETQYF. The DNA sequence is as follows: TGCGCCAGCAGGAGGGGGACAGGGGGAACGGAGACCCAGTACTTC. When the CDR3 is completed using the reference TRBV5-1 and TRBJ2-5 genes on either side, the full variable domain is KAGVTQTPRYLIKTRGQQVTLSCSPISGHRSVSWYQQTPGQGLQFLFEYFSETQRNKGNFPGRFSGRQFSNSRSEMNVSTLELGDSALYLCASRRGTGGTETQYFGPGTRLLVL.